This record looks at one T cell receptor beta chain sequence and its context. What it binds is not known. This entry comes from a study of CD8 T cells in Susac syndrome. Study-level results: Repertoires of Susac syndrome CD4+ T cells lacked clonal expansion.

From germline, CDR1 is SGDLS and CDR2 YYNGEE. V was clipped by 3 bases and J by 3 bases; unmatched bases: 10. The CDR3 is 16 residues long. RNA totalling about 0.45 to 1 ug underwent reverse transcription with random hexamers. With immunoSEQ multiplex PCR, TCR beta CDR3 was amplified across 54 Vbeta and 13 Jbeta. TCRdb recomputed calls from the immunoSEQ multiplex PCR reads with MiXCR, one row per CDR3 protein. The table shows some 99,000 distinct CDR3 sequences, with 90% to 95% occurring only once. The receptor was isolated from a human donor with Susac syndrome. The sample comprised CD4+ T cells from PBMCs. The genes are TRBV9 and TRBJ2-3, with 7 bases that match TRBD2. The CDR3, as DNA: TGTGCCAGCAGCGCCTTAGCGGGTTTGGAAACAGATACGCAGTATTTT. Encoded protein: CASSALAGLETDTQYF.